Below are 4 T cell receptor beta chains sequenced from a single sample in a study of regulatory T cells in long-lasting Graves disease. Construction of the TCR beta libraries employed iRepertoire HTBI primers in conjunction with Arm-PCR of CDR3 regions. TCRdb passed the multiplex PCR reads through MiXCR, listing each CDR3 protein once. The sample lists about half a million distinct CDR3 sequences, approximately 12% seen once, with roughly 8.9% in the top ten. Time point specified: newly diagnosed GD, antithyroid drugs for less than 3 months. PBMC-extracted RNA yielded the TCR library. The data were also submitted as part of a second study, on T cells in Graves' hyperthyroidism and ophthalmopathy.

Source: peripheral blood mononuclear cells (PBMCs), taken at new diagnosis, from a patient treated with antithyroid drugs. These receptors were taken from a woman under 40 with Graves disease.

Points on this clonotype: One end of the junction does not line up with germline, which may come from a read error. V usage is TRBV7-9 and J usage is TRBJ2-1; TRBD2 agrees at 8 bases. CDR3 length: 14 residues. Germline loops: CDR1 SEHNR, CDR2 FQNEAQ (reference sequence). The CDR3: CASSLRREGNEQSF. The DNA for the CDR3 is TGTGCCAGCAGCTTACGACGGGAGGGGAATGAGCAGTCCTTC.

This clonotype came up many times. The V call is TRBV9, the J call TRBJ1-2; the D gene is possibly TRBD1 (6 bases). CDR1 SGDLS and CDR2 YYNGEE come from the germline V gene. CDR3 length equals 15 residues. V was shortened by 4 bases and J by 8 bases, with 21 bases between the two germline ends. CDR3 loop: CASSTPALGARGYTF. CDR3 nucleotides: TGTGCCAGCAGCACCCCGGCCTTGGGGGCGCGAGGCTACACCTTC.

This clonotype was observed at least ten times. V is TRBV12-3 or TRBV12-4 and J is TRBJ2-2, with a tentative D call TRBD1 (7 bases). The CDR3 covers 14 residues. Trimming removed 3 bases at V and 6 bases at J, with 11 bases between. The CDR3 nucleotides are TGTGCCAGCAGTTTCGACAGGGAGGCCGGGGAGCTGTTTTTT. Translated, it gives CASSFDREAGELFF.

This rearrangement joins TRBV10-3 to TRBJ2-7; D not certain. V lost 3 bases and J 4 bases, leaving 7 bases between the germline ends. CDR3 length: 12 residues. CDR1 and CDR2 from the germline V gene are ENHRY and SYGVKD. The CDR3 DNA sequence: TGTGCCATCAGTGATATAGGGTACGAGCAGTACTTC. This translates into CAISDIGYEQYF.